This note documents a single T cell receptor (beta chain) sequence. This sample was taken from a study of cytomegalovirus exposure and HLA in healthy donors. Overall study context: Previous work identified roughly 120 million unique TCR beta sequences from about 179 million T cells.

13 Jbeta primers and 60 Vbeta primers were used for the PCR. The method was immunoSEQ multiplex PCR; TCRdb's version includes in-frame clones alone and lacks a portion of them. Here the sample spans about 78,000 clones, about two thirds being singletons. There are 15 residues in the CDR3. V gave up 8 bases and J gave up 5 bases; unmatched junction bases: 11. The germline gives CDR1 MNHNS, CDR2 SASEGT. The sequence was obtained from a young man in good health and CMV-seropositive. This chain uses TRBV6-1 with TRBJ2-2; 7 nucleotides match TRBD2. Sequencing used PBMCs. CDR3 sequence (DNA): TGTGCCAGCTTGGCGGGAGAGGTCGGTACCGGGGAGCTGTTTTTT. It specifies CASLAGEVGTGELFF.